Listed below are T cell receptor beta chains from one sample, sequenced in a study of PD-L1 blockade in urothelial cancer. TCRdb keeps only in-frame clones here, not all; method: immunoSEQ multiplex PCR. The table lists approximately 110,000 clones, roughly 88% of them singletons, with 2% to 2.5% in the top ten. The starting material was PBMCs, obtained around atezolizumab (anti-PD-L1) treatment. These receptors were taken from a man aged 50-59 years with urothelial cancer. CDR3s include the opening cysteine and the closing phenylalanine or tryptophan. The D gene is left open where the match is weak. Expanded clones get a size class; other rows say once, few or many, or leave the size out.

NA	TRBV7-3	NA	TRBJ1-5	13	TGTGCCAGCAGCTTAATTTCAGGTCAGCCCCAGCATTTT	CASSLISGQPQHF
TRBD2	TRBV5-4	NA	TRBJ2-7	16	TGTGCCAGCAGCGTCGATGCCGGGACTAGCTACGGCGAGCAGTACTTC	CASSVDAGTSYGEQYF
TRBD1	TRBV28	NA	TRBJ2-7	16	TGTGCCAGCAGTACCCGAACAGGGGGCGCCCCCTACGAGCAGTACTTC	CASSTRTGGAPYEQYF
NA	TRBV6-5	NA	TRBJ2-3	14	TGTGCCAGCAGTTACCAGACGGCGAGGGATACGCAGTATTTT	CASSYQTARDTQYF
TRBD1	TRBV28	NA	TRBJ1-5	14	TGTGCCAGCAGCGCCTCAGGGGGCCATCAGCCCCAGCATTTT	CASSASGGHQPQHF
TRBD2	TRBV10-3	NA	TRBJ2-1	11	TGTGCCACCGGAGCGGGAGGAGAGCAGTTCTTC	CATGAGGEQFF
NA	TRBV5-1	NA	TRBJ2-7	13	TGCGCCAGCAGCTTGTCCGCCCTGAGGGAGCAGTACTTC	CASSLSALREQYF
TRBD2	TRBV11-2	NA	TRBJ2-2	16	TGTGCCAGCAGCTGGGGACTAGCGGAGAACACCGGGGAGCTGTTTTTT	CASSWGLAENTGELFF
TRBD1	TRBV19	NA	TRBJ1-5	19	TGTGCCAGTAGCCCTTTCCTCCTCCCCGGGACAGTCAAGAATCAGCCCCAGCATTTT	CASSPFLLPGTVKNQPQHF
TRBD1	TRBV7-3	once	TRBJ2-7	14	TGTGCCAGCAGTCGCGGGACAGGGGGCGGCGAGCAGTACTTC	CASSRGTGGGEQYF
NA	TRBV11-2	NA	TRBJ1-6	14	TGTGCCAGCAGCCCTCGGGGGGAAAATTCACCCCTCCACTTT	CASSPRGENSPLHF
TRBD1	TRBV27	once	TRBJ2-7	15	TGTGCCAGCAGTTTATCAAGGACAGGGGTCAGGGAGCAGTACTTC	CASSLSRTGVREQYF
NA	TRBV11-3	NA	TRBJ1-1	13	TGTGCCAGCAGCCCCCCAGGGAACACTGAAGCTTTCTTT	CASSPPGNTEAFF
NA	TRBV28	NA	TRBJ1-1	16	TGTGCCAGCAGTTTTTACACCACCAGTATGAACACTGAAGCTTTCTTT	CASSFYTTSMNTEAFF
TRBD2	TRBV7-9	few	TRBJ2-7	14	TGTGCCAGCAGCTCCAGGGGACTAGTGAGCGAGCAGTACTTC	CASSSRGLVSEQYF
TRBD2	TRBV30	few	TRBJ2-3	14	TGTGCCTGGGGACTAGCGGGAGGATCAGATACGCAGTATTTT	CAWGLAGGSDTQYF
TRBD2	TRBV19	NA	TRBJ2-3	18	TGTGCCAGTAGTATCTCTCCCTTGACTAGCGGGATCACAGATACGCAGTATTTT	CASSISPLTSGITDTQYF
NA	TRBV18	NA	TRBJ1-1	14	TGTGCCAGCCAGAGGCGGGGTACGAACACTGAAGCTTTCTTT	CASQRRGTNTEAFF
NA	TRBV6-4	once	TRBJ2-1	15	TGTGCCAGCAGTCCCTCGGGGGGCGGGATAAATGAGCAGTTCTTC	CASSPSGGGINEQFF
TRBD1	TRBV19	NA	TRBJ2-6	15	TGTGCCAGTAGGGACAGGGCTTACGGGGCCAACGTCCTGACTTTC	CASRDRAYGANVLTF
NA	TRBV5-1	NA	TRBJ2-1	12	TGCGCCAGCAGCGCCACAGGGAACGAGCAGTTCTTC	CASSATGNEQFF
NA	TRBV30	once	TRBJ2-6	16	TGTGCCTGGAGTTGGGACACGCTCTCTGGGGCCAACGTCCTGACTTTC	CAWSWDTLSGANVLTF
NA	TRBV11-3	NA	TRBJ2-2	17	TGTGCCAGCAGCTGGGGGAATTGGACAGAGAACACCGGGGAGCTGTTTTTT	CASSWGNWTENTGELFF
NA	TRBV27	few	TRBJ2-1	17	TGTGCCAGCAGTTTACTCCCCCCAGCGGGCTCCTACAATGAGCAGTTCTTC	CASSLLPPAGSYNEQFF
TRBD1	TRBV5-1	NA	TRBJ1-3	15	TGCGCCAGCAGTCGGTCGACAGGGACTGGAAACACCATATATTTT	CASSRSTGTGNTIYF
TRBD2	TRBV19	NA	TRBJ2-5	16	TGTGCCAGTAGTAGGGGACTAGCGGGCAGACAAGAGACCCAGTACTTC	CASSRGLAGRQETQYF
NA	TRBV2	NA	TRBJ2-7	12	TGTGCCGCAGTCCAGGCGGGTGAACAGCAGTACTTC	CAAVQAGEQQYF
NA	TRBV5-1	few	TRBJ2-7	12	TGCGCCAGCAGCTTGGACAGGGACGAGCAGTACTTC	CASSLDRDEQYF
NA	TRBV28	NA	TRBJ1-5	13	TGTGCCAGCACCGAGGGTAGCAATCAGCCCCAGCATTTT	CASTEGSNQPQHF
NA	TRBV29-1	NA	TRBJ1-4	13	TGCAGCGTTACCAGTGCAACTAATGAAAAACTGTTTTTT	CSVTSATNEKLFF
NA	TRBV2	once	TRBJ2-5	11	TGTGCCAGCACCCGGGGTGAGACCCAGTACTTC	CASTRGETQYF
TRBD1	TRBV30	NA	TRBJ1-3	15	TGTGCCTGGAGCCTAGACAGGGCTTCTGGAAACACCATATATTTT	CAWSLDRASGNTIYF
TRBD2	TRBV18	NA	TRBJ2-1	15	TGTGCCAGCTCATATAAGCGGGAGGCAGGCAATGAGCAGTTCTTC	CASSYKREAGNEQFF
TRBD1	TRBV6-6	NA	TRBJ1-2	15	TGTGCCAGCAGTTACTCGACAGGGGGGAAGAATGGCTACACCTTC	CASSYSTGGKNGYTF
TRBD2	TRBV7-9	NA	TRBJ2-2	17	TGTGCCAGCAGCTCGGGACTAGCGGGATCTTACACCGGGGAGCTGTTTTTT	CASSSGLAGSYTGELFF
NA	TRBV18	NA	TRBJ2-7	15	TGTGCCAGCGCACAGGGGCCCAGCGGGTCCTACGAGCAGTACTTC	CASAQGPSGSYEQYF
NA	TRBV7-3	NA	TRBJ1-2	13	TGTGCCAGCGCCGACCGAACCGGGGGAGGCTACACCTTC	CASADRTGGGYTF
NA	TRBV7-9	NA	TRBJ1-3	13	TGTGCCAGCAGCCCTGCGGGGGGAAACACCATATATTTT	CASSPAGGNTIYF
NA	TRBV7-9	NA	TRBJ1-1	11	TGTGCCAGCAGCTTATCAGTGGAAGCTTTCTTT	CASSLSVEAFF
TRBD1	TRBV6-5	NA	TRBJ2-2	15	TGTGCCAGCAGTAATTTCGCAGGGGGCACCGGGGAGCTGTTTTTT	CASSNFAGGTGELFF
NA	TRBV6-6	NA	TRBJ2-7	15	TGTGCCAGCAGTTTCACACAGGGTAAGGACTACGAGCAGTACTTC	CASSFTQGKDYEQYF
NA	TRBV5-8	NA	TRBJ2-1	16	TGTGCCAGCAGCTTGGGAGAAGGGCAGGGAAGGCCGTCGCAGTTCTTC	CASSLGEGQGRPSQFF
NA	TRBV4-2	few	TRBJ1-6	16	TGTGCCAGCAGCCAAGATACGGGCGGGACGGGTTCACCCCTCCACTTT	CASSQDTGGTGSPLHF
NA	TRBV5-1	NA	TRBJ2-7	11	TGCGCCAGCAGCCTCTATGACGAGCAGTACTTC	CASSLYDEQYF
NA	TRBV30	few	TRBJ2-5	12	TGTGCCTCCCAACCTAGTTTGGAGACCCAGTACTTC	CASQPSLETQYF
TRBD1	TRBV14	NA	TRBJ1-2	15	TGTGCCAGCAGCCGCTTAACAGGGGCTAATGGGGGCTACACCTTC	CASSRLTGANGGYTF
TRBD2	TRBV5-1	NA	TRBJ2-4	17	TGCGCCAGCAGCTTGGGGGGAACCGGACTAGTTGGGAACATTCAGTACTTC	CASSLGGTGLVGNIQYF
NA	TRBV19	NA	TRBJ1-5	19	TGTGCCAGTAGTATCGATTCGGGAATACAGGGTATGAGCAATCAGCCCCAGCATTTT	CASSIDSGIQGMSNQPQHF
NA	TRBV10-2	NA	TRBJ2-7	15	TGCGCCAGCGCTTACTTGGGGGCAACCTCCTACGAGCAGTACTTC	CASAYLGATSYEQYF
NA	TRBV5-1	NA	TRBJ1-4	16	TGCGCCAGCAGCTCAGGGGATTTGGTTGCTAATGAAAAACTGTTTTTT	CASSSGDLVANEKLFF
NA	TRBV7-9	NA	TRBJ1-6	14	TGTGCCAGCAGCTCTGGGCAAGGAAATTCACCCCTCCACTTT	CASSSGQGNSPLHF
TRBD1	TRBV28	NA	TRBJ1-2	14	TGTGCCAGCGCACCCGGACAGGGCTTCTATGGCTACACCTTC	CASAPGQGFYGYTF
TRBD1	TRBV6-5	NA	TRBJ1-2	15	TGTGCCAGCAGTTACGGACAGGGGGGAACTTATGGCTACACCTTC	CASSYGQGGTYGYTF
TRBD1	TRBV29-1	NA	TRBJ1-1	12	TGCAGCGTGCAAACAGGGGCCACTGAAGCTTTCTTT	CSVQTGATEAFF
TRBD2	TRBV7-2	NA	TRBJ2-1	14	TGTGCCAGCAGCCGGAGCGGGAGCTACAATGAGCAGTTCTTC	CASSRSGSYNEQFF
TRBD2	TRBV28	NA	TRBJ2-1	17	TGTGCCAGCAGTTCCCTCGATGGTGCGGGAGAGGGGAATGAGCAGTTCTTC	CASSSLDGAGEGNEQFF
NA	TRBV6-1	NA	TRBJ2-7	12	TGTGCCAGCGGAAGACAGTACTACGAGCAGTACTTC	CASGRQYYEQYF